Listed here is a single T cell receptor (beta chain). Its specificity is not known. Donors each provided about 10 milliliters of peripheral blood. The authors isolated at least 6.5 million PBMCs per sample. Together with a sample-barcoded 5' primer, a J-beta primer mix was included in a second PCR lasting about 6 to 12 cycles. TCRdb redid the calling of the 5' RACE reads with MiXCR, one entry per CDR3 protein. Found here are approximately 1,000,000 distinct CDR3 sequences, under 55% of them singletons; the top ten hold approximately 17%. The data originate from a study of blood T cells in healthy people across ages. Study-wide points: Among T cells, TCR beta diversity per million cells dropped roughly linearly as age rose.

CDR1 SGHRS and CDR2 YFSETQ come from the germline V gene. V was shortened by 5 bases and J by 4 bases, with 12 bases between the two germline ends. The CDR3 has 13 residues. The sample comprised blood. This chain joins TRBV5-1 and TRBJ1-1; D remains unclear. The TCR sequence derives from a woman in her sixties or seventies in good health. Here the CDR3 reads CASRTQSSTEAFF. CDR3 DNA: TGCGCCAGCAGAACCCAATCGTCCACTGAAGCTTTCTTT.